The next 20 T cell receptor beta chains were all read from a single sample in a study of early T cells in non-severe SARS-CoV-2 infection. In TCRdb, the 5' RACE reads were re-called with MiXCR into one record per CDR3 protein. This sample has more than 85,000 distinct CDR3 sequences; 10% to 15% occur once, and the top ten carry around 4.1%. The specimen comprised whole blood, sampled at baseline. The receptor set was obtained from an adult who was a healthcare worker with PCR-confirmed SARS-CoV-2 infection or an uninfected control (not recorded which).

CDR3 in DNA: TGTGCCAGCGTCGGGAGCAGCCATGAGCAGTTCTTC. Its translation is CASVGSSHEQFF. This chain links TRBV2 with TRBJ2-1, with D possibly TRBD2 on 6 matching bases. Germline loops: CDR1 SNHLY, CDR2 FYNNEI. The CDR3 covers 12 residues. V was clipped by 8 bases and J by 8 bases, with 13 bases between them.

The J gene is TRBJ2-3, the V gene TRBV12-3 or TRBV12-4, with D possibly being TRBD2 (5 bases). The CDR3 length is 13 residues. Deletions cut 3 bases from V and 2 bases from J, with 6 bases between. CDR3 sequence reads: CASSLRATDTQYF. DNA of the CDR3: TGTGCCAGCAGTTTGAGGGCCACAGATACGCAGTATTTT.

The sample holds a few counts of this clonotype. CDR3 DNA: TGTGCCATCAGTGAACTCGACAGGGGGATCGACGAGCAGTACTTC. It is translated as CAISELDRGIDEQYF. The chain employs TRBV10-3 and TRBJ2-7; 9 bases agree with TRBD1. The V gene end was trimmed by 3 bases and the J gene end by 5 bases; junction bases not matched to a gene: 8. Germline V gene lookup returns CDR1 ENHRY and CDR2 SYGVKD. This CDR3 spans 15 amino acids.

This clonotype was seen at least ten times. The V and J genes are TRBV7-9 and TRBJ1-6; 7 nucleotides line up with TRBD1. This CDR3 has 14 amino acids. Germline trimming cut 5 bases from V and 8 bases from J; bases unmatched to any gene: 6. CDR1 and CDR2 (germline): SEHNR, FQNEAQ (reference sequence). CDR3 amino acids: CASSAGQDDSPLHF. The DNA of the CDR3 is TGTGCCAGCAGCGCTGGACAGGATGATTCACCCCTCCACTTT.

This clonotype was observed a single time. J is TRBJ2-5 and V is TRBV7-2; D uncertain. The V and J ends lost 1 base and 2 bases respectively, with 11 bases between them. Germline V gene sequence: CDR1 SGHTA, CDR2 FQGNSA. The CDR3 loop spans 15 amino acids. The CDR3 reads CASSLGVGWQETQYF. The DNA for the CDR3 is TGTGCCAGCAGCTTAGGGGTGGGTTGGCAAGAGACCCAGTACTTC. Looking up the rest from reference TRBV7-2 and TRBJ2-5 gives the full variable domain: GAGVSQSPSNKVTEKGKDVELRCDPISGHTALYWYRQSLGQGLEFLIYFQGNSAPDKSGLPSDRFSAERTGGSVSTLTIQRTQQEDSAVYLCASSLGVGWQETQYFGPGTRLLVL.

The rearrangement uses TRBV29-1 and TRBJ2-7, with no clear D. Trimming left V 3 bases short and J 3 bases short, with 21 bases between. Germline V gene sequence: CDR1 SQVTM, CDR2 ANQGSEA. The CDR3 sequence is 16 residues long. The DNA for the CDR3 is TGCAGCGTTGAGAGCCCCGACACCCAAGGCCTCTACGAGCAGTACTTC. The encoded protein is CSVESPDTQGLYEQYF.

A few counts support this clonotype. V and J are TRBV6-5 and TRBJ2-1; 10 bases are a match to TRBD2. The J segment lost 3 bases and the V segment lost 3 bases, leaving 11 bases of the junction unmatched. The CDR3 consists of 18 residues. Germline assignment: CDR1 MNHEY and CDR2 SVGAGI. CDR3: CASSYYLAGEVNYNEQFF. The DNA for the CDR3 is TGTGCCAGCAGTTATTATCTAGCGGGAGAGGTGAACTACAATGAGCAGTTCTTC.

The chain carries TRBV5-1 and TRBJ1-2; no firm D call. This CDR3 contains 12 residues. Germline CDR1 SGHRS, CDR2 YFSETQ. The V end lost 4 bases, the J end lost 7 bases, and 11 bases lay between the germline ends. CDR3 in amino acids: CASSLERSGYTF. As DNA, the CDR3 is TGCGCCAGCAGCCTGGAGAGGAGTGGCTACACCTTC.

This clonotype was detected only a few times. J is TRBJ2-7 and V is TRBV11-2; 7 bases agree with TRBD2. This CDR3 has 15 residues. Germline CDR1 is SGHAT and CDR2 is FQNNGV. After removal of 1 base from V and 2 bases from J, the junction contained 5 bases not matched to a gene. DNA for the CDR3: TGTGCCAGCAGCTTAGTGAGCGGGACCGCCTACGAGCAGTACTTC. This codes for CASSLVSGTAYEQYF.

The V call is TRBV5-1, the J call TRBJ2-1, with D perhaps TRBD1 (5 bases). Trimming left V 0 bases short and J 7 bases short, with 8 bases between. The V gene's germline CDR1 is SGHRS and CDR2 YFSETQ. This CDR3 region has 13 residues. CDR3 sequence reads: CASSLARANEQFF. For the CDR3, the DNA is TGCGCCAGCAGCTTGGCCAGGGCGAATGAGCAGTTCTTC.

This clonotype was seen at least ten times. This sequence joins TRBV7-9 and TRBJ1-6; D gene unclear. Trimming left V 5 bases short and J 10 bases short, with 18 bases between. Germline CDR1 and CDR2: SEHNR and FQNEAQ (reference sequence). This CDR3 spans 15 amino acids. The DNA of the CDR3 is TGTGCCAGCAGCGGTCGACTGCTAAGTGGGTCACCCCTCCACTTT. Residues: CASSGRLLSGSPLHF.

This clonotype was detected only a few times. The chain joins TRBV7-3 to TRBJ2-1; TRBD2 matches 13 bases. The CDR3 is 16 amino acids. After removal of 5 bases from V and 9 bases from J, the junction contained 10 bases not matched to a gene. The germline CDR1 and CDR2 sequences are SGHTA and FQGTGA. The CDR3 reads CASSNRGLAGESEQFF. CDR3 nucleotides: TGTGCCAGCAGCAACCGCGGACTAGCGGGAGAGAGTGAGCAGTTCTTC.

The table lists this clonotype with many counts. The chain joins TRBV3-1 to TRBJ1-2; D gene uncertain. Germline CDR1 and CDR2: LGHDT and YNNKEL (reference sequence). CDR3 size: 13 residues. V lost 0 bases to trimming and J lost 8 bases, with 10 bases between them. The CDR3 protein is CASSQDHAEGYTF. The CDR3 DNA is TGTGCCAGCAGCCAAGATCACGCCGAAGGCTACACCTTC.

The table lists this clonotype with a few counts. The CDR3 sequence: CSVRGEGDKTGELFF. The CDR3 DNA reads as TGCAGCGTTCGAGGGGAAGGGGACAAGACCGGGGAGCTGTTTTTT. J is TRBJ2-2 and V is TRBV29-1, with D maybe TRBD1 (6 bases). CDR1 is SQVTM, CDR2 ANQGSEA, per germline. Between the trimmed V and J ends, which lost 5 bases and 5 bases, there was a span of 18 bases. The CDR3 is made up of 15 amino acids.

This clonotype was found a few times. This chain's CDR3 is CASLLGPRPETQYF. DNA of the CDR3: TGTGCCAGCTTGCTCGGACCCCGACCGGAGACCCAGTACTTC. The chain employs TRBV7-8 and TRBJ2-5, with D unresolved. CDR1 SGHVS and CDR2 FQNEAQ come from the germline V gene. This CDR3 spans 14 amino acids. V was trimmed by 8 bases and J by 5 bases, leaving 18 bases between them.

V and J are TRBV6-5 and TRBJ2-7; 7 bases align to TRBD1. Germline CDR1 reads MNHEY; CDR2 reads SVGAGI. Trimming cost V 5 bases and J 2 bases; bases outside gene matches: 3. The CDR3 has 13 amino acids. The CDR3 DNA reads TGTGCCAGCAGTAACACAGGGGCCTACGAGCAGTACTTC. It translates to CASSNTGAYEQYF.

This clonotype was picked up many times. V and J are TRBV27 and TRBJ2-5, with D uncertain. Trimming cost V 0 bases and J 1 base, with 6 bases left between them. Germline CDR1 and CDR2: MNHEY and SMNVEV (reference sequence). CDR3 length equals 14 residues. In DNA, the CDR3 is TGTGCCAGCAGTTTATCTTATCGCCAAGAGACCCAGTACTTC. Its protein product is CASSLSYRQETQYF.

This clonotype has more than one count but fewer than ten. This chain connects TRBV7-2 to TRBJ2-7; TRBD1 or TRBD2 may be the D gene (7 bases each). The germline V and J ends were trimmed by 4 bases and 0 bases, with 16 bases remaining between them. This CDR3 contains 16 residues. Per the germline V gene, CDR1 is SGHTA and CDR2 is FQGNSA. The CDR3, as DNA: TGTGCCAGCAGCTCCCGCAGGGGGGGAAGCTCCTACGAGCAGTACTTC. Encoded protein: CASSSRRGGSSYEQYF. The whole variable domain, remainder taken from reference TRBV7-2 and TRBJ2-7, is GAGVSQSPSNKVTEKGKDVELRCDPISGHTALYWYRQSLGQGLEFLIYFQGNSAPDKSGLPSDRFSAERTGGSVSTLTIQRTQQEDSAVYLCASSSRRGGSSYEQYFGPGTRLTVT.

There are a few counts of this clonotype. The rearrangement links TRBV5-1 to TRBJ2-3, with 8 bases lining up with TRBD1. The CDR3 contains 15 residues. Germline values: CDR1 SGHRS, CDR2 YFSETQ. With V trimmed by 5 bases and J by 2 bases, 7 bases remained unmatched. The CDR3 loop reads CASRMTGEVTDTQYF. The CDR3 coding sequence is TGCGCCAGCAGAATGACAGGGGAGGTCACAGATACGCAGTATTTT.

This clonotype was seen more than once but under ten times. In DNA form, the CDR3 reads TGCGCCAGCAGCCAAGACCAACAGGGGAATGTGAACACTGAAGCTTTCTTT. Its protein product is CASSQDQQGNVNTEAFF. The chain employs TRBV4-1 and TRBJ1-1; 7 nucleotides align to TRBD1. CDR1 and CDR2 (germline): MGHRA, YSYEKL. The CDR3 contains 17 residues. V lost 0 bases, J lost 0 bases, and 7 bases stayed unmatched.